In this sample, the clone carrying this T cell receptor beta chain turned up a few times. Its matching antigen is unknown. cDNA synthesis used the whole RNA isolate, giving expressed TCRB sequences. Naive, central memory and regulatory T cell samples yielded around 3.5 million reads on average. Only in-frame clones appear in the TCRdb table, and some are missing; sequencing was by immunoSEQ multiplex PCR. Altogether some 350,000 clones are present, 13% being singletons, with the ten largest covering nearly 0.015%. Germline V gives CDR1 GTSNPN, CDR2 SVGIG (reference sequence). This CDR3 has 15 residues. V was trimmed by 0 bases and J by 8 bases, leaving 17 bases between them. The sample comes from a study of beta chain features in type 1 diabetes. Regarding the study as a whole: Shortening that was moderate but significant affected the TCRB CDR3s of Type 1 diabetes patients in all four CD4+ subsets.

This clonotype was sampled from a woman aged 18-29 years with type 1 diabetes. Sequencing used naive CD4+ T cells from blood. The gene calls are TRBV30 and TRBJ2-4; a weak D match, TRBD1 (6 bases). DNA of the CDR3: TGTGCCTGGAGTGTACAGCCGAACAGGGTGGACATTCAGTACTTC. This encodes CAWSVQPNRVDIQYF.